This T cell receptor (beta chain) was recovered during a study of Graves' ophthalmopathy and Graves' hyperthyroidism. The table lists this clonotype with many counts. The antigen is unknown. V was cut by 2 bases and J by 3 bases, with 5 bases left in between. Germline V lookup: CDR1 GTSNPN, CDR2 SVGIG (reference sequence). This CDR3 has 11 residues. Amplified material comprised TCR beta CDR3 regions derived from RNA transcripts. An opening RT-PCR round employed HTBI primers and preceded a second-round multiplex PCR. MiXCR, run by TCRdb on the multiplex PCR reads, gives a single entry per CDR3 protein. The sample lists under 350,000 distinct CDR3 sequences, about 17% occurring once. Points from the study as a whole: Appearing in blood as well were most expanded thyroid clonotypes above 0.001 frequency.

The chain uses TRBV30 and TRBJ2-7; D uncertain. Sequenced input: peripheral blood. The clonotype comes from an adult man with Graves' ophthalmopathy. The CDR3 region is CAWSQDYEQYF. CDR3 nucleotides: TGTGCCTGGAGTCAGGACTACGAGCAGTACTTC.